The 20 T cell receptor beta chains given below trace back to one sample, sequenced in a study of CD8 T cells in Susac syndrome. RNA amounts of 0.5 to 1 ug underwent reverse transcription with random hexamers. TCRdb processed the immunoSEQ multiplex PCR reads anew with MiXCR; each CDR3 protein has one entry. The table records 200,000 or so distinct CDR3 sequences, about 96% of them present only once. The specimen sequenced was CD4+ T cells from PBMCs. Receptors originate from a human donor with multiple sclerosis.

The chain couples TRBV6-5 to TRBJ1-6, with D perhaps matching TRBD1 (5 bases). The germline V and J ends were trimmed by 2 bases and 11 bases, with 10 bases remaining between them. Germline V gene sequence: CDR1 MNHEY, CDR2 SVGAGI. The CDR3 sequence is 13 residues long. In DNA form, the CDR3 reads TGTGCCAGCAGTTACGAAGGGGTTACACCCCTCCACTTT. It encodes CASSYEGVTPLHF.

J is TRBJ2-3 and V is TRBV18, with D tentatively TRBD2 (5 bases). Per the germline V gene, CDR1 is KGHSH and CDR2 is LQKENI. Trimming took off 0 bases at V and 0 bases at J, with 7 bases between the two ends. The CDR3 loop spans 15 amino acids. For the CDR3, the DNA is TGTGCCAGCTCACCACCGATAGCGAGCACAGATACGCAGTATTTT. Translating gives CASSPPIASTDTQYF.

This chain connects TRBV2 to TRBJ2-7; 9 bases align to TRBD1. Trimming at V came to 6 bases and at J to 5 bases, leaving 11 bases not matched to a gene. Germline loops: CDR1 SNHLY, CDR2 FYNNEI. There are 15 residues in the CDR3. CDR3 loop: CASRDPGQGANEQYF. The CDR3 DNA is TGTGCCAGCAGAGATCCGGGACAGGGAGCAAACGAGCAGTACTTC.

This chain links TRBV24-1 with TRBJ2-1; D gene unclear. The germline V gene has CDR1 KGHDR and CDR2 SFDVKD. The CDR3 length is 13 residues. The ends were cut back, 4 bases at V and 10 bases at J, with 13 bases in the middle. CDR3 protein: CATSDIPVGEQFF. The DNA of the CDR3 is TGTGCCACCAGTGACATACCGGTGGGGGAGCAGTTCTTC.

This rearrangement joins TRBV29-1 to TRBJ2-7; a weak D match, TRBD1 (6 bases). Between the trimmed V and J ends, which lost 5 bases and 1 base, there was a span of 15 bases. Germline V gene lookup returns CDR1 SQVTM and CDR2 ANQGSEA. The CDR3 extends over 14 amino acids. DNA for the CDR3: TGCAGCGTTAGCGACAGGCTTTCATCCTACGAGCAGTACTTC. Encoded protein: CSVSDRLSSYEQYF.

This chain uses TRBV20-1 with TRBJ2-1, with 8 bases identical to TRBD2. V was clipped by 6 bases and J by 2 bases; unmatched bases: 12. The CDR3 runs 16 residues. Per the germline V gene, CDR1 is DFQATT and CDR2 is SNEGSKA (reference sequence). In nucleotides, the CDR3 is TGCAGTGCCCGTCGAATACTAGCGGCGCCCTACAATGAGCAGTTCTTC. Translated, it gives CSARRILAAPYNEQFF.

The chain has TRBV15 and TRBJ2-7; 9 nucleotides agree with TRBD1. The V gene end was trimmed by 1 base and the J gene end by 5 bases; junction bases not matched to a gene: 9. There are 16 residues in the CDR3. The germline V gene encodes CDR1 LNHNV and CDR2 YYDKDF (reference sequence). The CDR3 region is CATSRGEGTGNDEQYF. The CDR3 region has the DNA TGTGCCACCAGCAGAGGGGAAGGGACAGGGAACGACGAGCAGTACTTC.

The rearrangement joins TRBV29-1 to TRBJ1-2; D gene unclear. V gave up 4 bases and J gave up 0 bases, with 12 bases separating them. The CDR3 extends over 14 amino acids. Germline assignment: CDR1 SQVTM and CDR2 ANQGSEA. DNA for the CDR3: TGCAGCGTTGCCCGGCTCCCTCCTAACTATGGCTACACCTTC. It encodes CSVARLPPNYGYTF.

The V and J genes are TRBV2 and TRBJ2-2, with D uncertain. The CDR3 loop spans 15 amino acids. CDR1 and CDR2 (germline): SNHLY, FYNNEI. Trimming stripped 3 bases from V and 1 base from J, with 9 bases between. CDR3 in amino acids: CASSDRILNTGELFF. DNA for the CDR3: TGTGCCAGCAGTGACAGGATACTGAACACCGGGGAGCTGTTTTTT.

This clonotype appeared a single time. The chain has TRBV25-1 and TRBJ2-5, with D maybe TRBD1 (6 bases). The CDR3 loop spans 14 amino acids. Trimming stripped 5 bases from V and 2 bases from J, with 12 bases between. From germline, CDR1 is MGHDK and CDR2 SYGVNS. CDR3 protein: CASSTRQVQETQYF. CDR3 in DNA: TGTGCCAGCAGTACCCGACAGGTTCAAGAGACCCAGTACTTC. Full variable domain (missing parts from reference TRBV25-1 and TRBJ2-5): EADIYQTPRYLVIGTGKKITLECSQTMGHDKMYWYQQDPGMELHLIHYSYGVNSTEKGDLSSESTVSRIRTEHFPLTLESARPSHTSQYLCASSTRQVQETQYFGPGTRLLVL.

This chain connects TRBV6-1 to TRBJ1-5; D remains ambiguous. The ends were cut back, 6 bases at V and 3 bases at J, with 12 bases in the middle. The CDR3 totals 14 residues. Germline V gene data show CDR1 as MNHNS and CDR2 as SASEGT. In DNA, the CDR3 is TGTGCCAGCAGCGTGGATGGGTCCAATCAGCCCCAGCATTTT. Protein: CASSVDGSNQPQHF.

The CDR3 DNA reads as TGTGCCAGCAGCGTAGCCCTAGCGGGGGGGTTCTACGAGCAGTACTTC. This gives the protein CASSVALAGGFYEQYF. The gene calls are TRBV9 and TRBJ2-7, with 12 positions matching TRBD2. In germline, CDR1 is SGDLS, CDR2 YYNGEE. After removal of 0 bases from V and 3 bases from J, the junction contained 4 bases not matched to a gene. There are 16 residues in the CDR3.

The CDR3 region is CASSQGNYGYTF. The CDR3 DNA reads TGTGCCAGCAGCCAAGGAAACTATGGCTACACCTTC. The genes are TRBV3-1 and TRBJ1-2; D call uncertain. The CDR3 runs 12 residues. Trimming took 1 base from V and 2 from J, leaving 2 bases between them. The germline V gene has CDR1 LGHDT and CDR2 YNNKEL (reference sequence).

The chain employs TRBV28 and TRBJ2-7, with no clear D. The CDR3 totals 13 residues. CDR1 MDHEN and CDR2 SYDVKM come from the germline V gene. V gave up 6 bases and J gave up 4 bases, with 13 bases separating them. DNA of the CDR3: TGTGCCAGCAGCAAAGGCCCCACATACGAGCAGTACTTC. Protein sequence: CASSKGPTYEQYF.

The V call is TRBV28, the J call TRBJ1-2; no reliable D call. V dropped 4 bases and J dropped 9 bases, with 12 bases sitting between them. The germline V gene encodes CDR1 MDHEN and CDR2 SYDVKM. The CDR3 consists of 12 residues. CDR3 sequence reads: CASSSGRGSYTF. The CDR3 DNA reads TGTGCCAGCAGTTCAGGACGGGGAAGCTACACCTTC.

This chain joins TRBV7-9 and TRBJ2-7; 9 nucleotides line up with TRBD2. The CDR3 runs to 14 residues. The junction had 4 bases not matched to a gene; V was cut back by 3 bases and J by 4 bases. Germline-derived CDR1 and CDR2 are SEHNR and FQNEAQ (reference sequence). The CDR3 DNA reads TGTGCCAGCAGCTTTGGCGGGAGGGAATACGAGCAGTACTTC. Amino acid sequence: CASSFGGREYEQYF. Together with reference TRBV7-9 and TRBJ2-7, the CDR3 gives the full variable domain: DTGVSQNPRHKITKRGQNVTFRCDPISEHNRLYWYRQTLGQGPEFLTYFQNEAQLEKSRLLSDRFSAERPKGSFSTLEIQRTEQGDSAMYLCASSFGGREYEQYFGPGTRLTVT.

This clonotype appeared a single time. The chain recombines TRBV24-1 with TRBJ2-3; D is ambiguous. V lost 2 bases, J lost 2 bases, and 10 bases lay in between. The CDR3 is made up of 15 amino acids. Looked up from germline, CDR1 is KGHDR and CDR2 is SFDVKD. CDR3 amino acids: CATSDSQDHTDTQYF. CDR3 DNA: TGTGCCACCAGTGATTCTCAGGACCACACAGATACGCAGTATTTT.

This chain links TRBV29-1 with TRBJ1-5, with 7 bases lining up with TRBD1. Germline V gene data show CDR1 as SQVTM and CDR2 as ANQGSEA. Trimming removed 6 bases from V and 6 bases from J; junction bases left unmatched: 8. The CDR3 length is 13 residues. The CDR3 here is CSVRQGEGQPQHF. In DNA, the CDR3 is TGCAGCGTCCGACAGGGAGAGGGTCAGCCCCAGCATTTT.

This chain links TRBV5-1 with TRBJ1-2, with D perhaps matching TRBD1 (6 bases). With 4 bases removed from V and 0 bases from J, the gap between germline ends came to 13 bases. Per the germline V gene, CDR1 is SGHRS and CDR2 is YFSETQ. The CDR3 loop spans 15 amino acids. CDR3 amino acids: CASSGSDSPNYGYTF. CDR3 nucleotides: TGCGCCAGCAGCGGTTCGGACAGCCCTAACTATGGCTACACCTTC.

In this sample, this clonotype turned up once. The V call is TRBV3-1, the J call TRBJ1-2, with 7 bases identical to TRBD1. Germline assignment: CDR1 LGHDT and CDR2 YNNKEL (reference sequence). The CDR3 length is 13 residues. V shed 5 bases and J 8 bases; nucleotides not matched to a gene: 8. CDR3: CASSTGTDRGYTF. DNA of the CDR3: TGTGCCAGCAGCACCGGGACAGATCGAGGCTACACCTTC.